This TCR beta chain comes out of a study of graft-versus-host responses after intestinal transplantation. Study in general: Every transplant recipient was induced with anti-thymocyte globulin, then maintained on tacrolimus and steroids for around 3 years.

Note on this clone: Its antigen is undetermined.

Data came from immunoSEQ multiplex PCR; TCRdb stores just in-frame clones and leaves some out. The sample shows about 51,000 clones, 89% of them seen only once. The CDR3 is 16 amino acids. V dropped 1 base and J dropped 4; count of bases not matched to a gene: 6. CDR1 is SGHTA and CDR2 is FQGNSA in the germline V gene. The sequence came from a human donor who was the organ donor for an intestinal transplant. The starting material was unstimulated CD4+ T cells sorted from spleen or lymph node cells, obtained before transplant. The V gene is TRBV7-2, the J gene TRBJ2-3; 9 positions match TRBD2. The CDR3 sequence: CASSLGRGRVSDTQYF. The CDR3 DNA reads TGTGCCAGCAGCTTAGGTCGCGGGAGGGTATCAGATACGCAGTATTTT.